This entry is about one TCR beta chain. Its cognate antigen has yet to be identified. Base qualities were left out, and no much larger clone turns up one base away. The data belong to a study of control samples from healthy donors and cancer patients (TCRdb year 2020). The library was generated by the immunoSEQ multiplex PCR assay. In TCRdb, the immuneACCESS table is reduced to in-frame sequences with V and J assigned. These tables do not hold every clone; where another copy was compared, an unresolved V gene accounts for under half, and the others remain unexplained. The sample table contains under 80,000 clones; only one count was recorded for more than 85% of them. The leading ten clones occupy about 1.3% of the sample. The germline V gene yields SGHRS for CDR1 and YFSETQ for CDR2. Reading from cysteine to phenylalanine, the CDR3 counts 14 amino acids. The CDR3 DNA has 42 bases and is translated from base 1. The germline ends are 7 bases apart after V is trimmed by 2 bases and J by 2 bases.

Source material: PBMCs. This clonotype originated in a woman aged 35 to 49 with lung cancer. The sequence joins TRBV5-1 to TRBJ2-2; there is no confident call for the D gene. The sequenced DNA is TGCGCCAGCAGCTTCACAGACAACACCGGGGAGCTGTTTTTT. It codes for CASSFTDNTGELFF.